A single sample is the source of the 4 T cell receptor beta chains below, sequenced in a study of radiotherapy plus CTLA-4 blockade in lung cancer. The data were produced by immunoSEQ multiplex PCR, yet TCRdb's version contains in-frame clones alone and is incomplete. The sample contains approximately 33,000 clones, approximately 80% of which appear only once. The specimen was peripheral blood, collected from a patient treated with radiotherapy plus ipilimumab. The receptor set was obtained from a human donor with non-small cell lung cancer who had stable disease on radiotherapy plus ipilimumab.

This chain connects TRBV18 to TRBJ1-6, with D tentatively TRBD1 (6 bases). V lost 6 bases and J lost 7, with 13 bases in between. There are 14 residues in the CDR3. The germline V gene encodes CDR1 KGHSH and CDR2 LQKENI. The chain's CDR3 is CASSTDRLNSPLHF. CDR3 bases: TGTGCCAGCTCCACGGACAGATTAAATTCACCCCTCCACTTT.

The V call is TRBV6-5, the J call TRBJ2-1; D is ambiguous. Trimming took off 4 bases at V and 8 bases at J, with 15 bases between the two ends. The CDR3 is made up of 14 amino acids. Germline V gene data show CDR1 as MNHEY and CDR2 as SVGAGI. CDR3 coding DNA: TGTGCCAGCAGTTCCACCCACAGAGTCGATGAGCAGTTCTTC. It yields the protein CASSSTHRVDEQFF.

CDR3 amino acids: CASRARGGVVYGYTF. As DNA, the CDR3 is TGTGCCAGCAGGGCGAGGGGGGGGGTAGTCTATGGCTACACCTTC. This chain connects TRBV2 to TRBJ1-2; tentative D call: TRBD1 (6 bases). V gave up 6 bases and J gave up 4 bases, with 18 bases separating them. This CDR3 region has 15 residues. CDR1 is SNHLY and CDR2 is FYNNEI in the germline V gene.

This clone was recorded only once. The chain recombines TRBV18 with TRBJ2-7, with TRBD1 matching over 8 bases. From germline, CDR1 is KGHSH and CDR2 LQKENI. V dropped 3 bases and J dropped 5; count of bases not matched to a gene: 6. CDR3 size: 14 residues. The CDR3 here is CASSPPTGDNEQYF. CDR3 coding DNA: TGTGCCAGCTCACCTCCGACAGGGGACAACGAGCAGTACTTC.